The subject of this entry is one T cell receptor (beta chain). The antigen is not known. This CDR3 is built from 17 residues. V was trimmed by 3 bases and J by 3 bases, leaving 15 bases between them. CDR1 WSHSY and CDR2 SAAADI come from the germline V gene. This sample is part of a study of cytomegalovirus exposure and HLA in healthy donors. PCR used 60 Vbeta primers and 13 Jbeta primers. Clones were sequenced by immunoSEQ multiplex PCR, and TCRdb holds only the in-frame ones, with some missing. The sample has 150,000 to 200,000 clones; approximately 84% are singletons. Study-wide findings and caveats: In a later analysis, HLA-associated beta chains showed higher expansion and lower generation probabilities than comparable chains. In a later analysis, productive TCRs from donors in an Asian-associated ancestry cluster reportedly carried fewer N-insertions than the cohort mean.

The chain joins TRBV10-2 to TRBJ1-6, with a possible D match to TRBD1 (5 bases). The sequence was obtained from a man between 18 and 29 years old in good health and CMV-seronegative. Sample: PBMCs. The CDR3 reads CASSDHVRAGYNSPLHF. The CDR3 nucleotides read TGCGCCAGCAGTGATCATGTCAGGGCAGGCTATAATTCACCCCTCCACTTT.